One and the same sample provided the 6 T cell receptor beta chains below, sequenced in a study of blood T cell repertoires in COVID-19. Profiled with immunoSEQ multiplex PCR; TCRdb holds only in-frame clones, not every one. The sample records 180,000 or so clones, approximately 86% being singletons. The sequenced material came from peripheral blood. These receptor sequences come from a man aged 60-69 years with acute or convalescent COVID-19.

The rearrangement uses TRBV7-9 and TRBJ1-6; a possible D gene is TRBD1 (6 bases). In germline, CDR1 is SEHNR, CDR2 FQNEAQ (reference sequence). The CDR3 sequence is 15 residues long. V lost 1 base and J 8 bases, leaving 12 bases between the germline ends. The CDR3 reads CASSLGAGADSPLHF. The CDR3 nucleotides are TGTGCCAGCAGCTTAGGTGCGGGGGCGGATTCACCCCTCCACTTT.

This chain uses TRBV5-1 with TRBJ2-3; the D gene is possibly TRBD1 (6 bases). The V gene lost 3 bases and the J gene lost 2 bases, with 13 bases spanning the gap. This CDR3 has 15 amino acids. CDR1 is SGHRS and CDR2 is YFSETQ in the germline V gene. As DNA, the CDR3 is TGCGCCAGCAGCTCCTCAGACAGGTTCACAGATACGCAGTATTTT. Its translation: CASSSSDRFTDTQYF.

This chain joins TRBV7-9 and TRBJ1-6; the match to TRBD1 covers 8 bases. The CDR3 extends over 15 amino acids. Germline V gene lookup returns CDR1 SEHNR and CDR2 FQNEAQ (reference sequence). V lost 1 base to trimming and J lost 13 bases; unmatched junction nucleotides: 9. CDR3 DNA sequence: TGTGCCAGCAGCTTAGGAGGGACAGGTACGAGCCCCCTCCACTTT. Its translation is CASSLGGTGTSPLHF.

V usage is TRBV5-4 and J usage is TRBJ2-7; the D gene is possibly TRBD2 (5 bases). Germline V gives CDR1 SGHNT, CDR2 YYREEE (reference sequence). V was trimmed by 4 bases and J by 0 bases, leaving 17 bases between them. CDR3 length: 16 amino acids. CDR3 region: CASSSGWTQGSYEQYF. In DNA, the CDR3 is TGTGCCAGCAGCAGCGGCTGGACTCAAGGCTCCTACGAGCAGTACTTC.

This chain uses TRBV24-1 with TRBJ2-3; D is unresolved. CDR1 is KGHDR, CDR2 SFDVKD, per germline. Trimming removed 5 bases at V and 2 bases at J, with 13 bases between. This CDR3 comprises 15 residues. CDR3 protein: CATSAPGQTTDTQYF. Written as DNA, the CDR3 is TGTGCCACCAGTGCCCCAGGCCAAACCACAGATACGCAGTATTTT.

V is TRBV29-1 and J is TRBJ2-7; no firm D call. The CDR3 length is 14 residues. Germline loops: CDR1 SQVTM, CDR2 ANQGSEA. The V gene lost 4 bases and the J gene lost 2 bases, with 15 bases spanning the gap. CDR3 bases: TGCAGCGTTGGCATGTCATTAGCCACCTACGAGCAGTACTTC. Protein: CSVGMSLATYEQYF.